This TCR beta chain comes out of a study of blood T cell repertoires in COVID-19. Clones were read by immunoSEQ multiplex PCR, and TCRdb kept only the in-frame ones, dropping some. The sample yields under 250,000 clones, 79% seen once. Germline CDR1 reads LNHDA; CDR2 reads SQIVND (reference sequence). The CDR3 runs to 15 residues. Trimming took 2 bases from V and 5 from J; bases not matched to a gene: 7. This chain uses TRBV19 with TRBJ2-5; 8 positions match TRBD1. This TCR was recovered from a woman in her 40s with COVID-19, enrolled during active disease. Sequencing was done on a sample of peripheral blood. For the CDR3, the DNA is TGTGCCAGTAGTATAAAACAGGGGGATGGTGAGACCCAGTACTTC. Its protein product is CASSIKQGDGETQYF.